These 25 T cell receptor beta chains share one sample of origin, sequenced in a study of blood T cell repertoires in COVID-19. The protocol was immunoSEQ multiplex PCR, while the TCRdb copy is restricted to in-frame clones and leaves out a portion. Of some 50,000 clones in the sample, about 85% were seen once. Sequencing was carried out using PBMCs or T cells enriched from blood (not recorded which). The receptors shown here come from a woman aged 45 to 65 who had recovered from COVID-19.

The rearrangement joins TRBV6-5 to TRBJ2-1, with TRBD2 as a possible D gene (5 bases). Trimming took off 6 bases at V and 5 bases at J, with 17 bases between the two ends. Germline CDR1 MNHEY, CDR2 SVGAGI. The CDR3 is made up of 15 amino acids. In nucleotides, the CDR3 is TGTGCCAGCAGGCCCGGGGTCGGACTCAACAATGAGCAGTTCTTC. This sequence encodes CASRPGVGLNNEQFF.

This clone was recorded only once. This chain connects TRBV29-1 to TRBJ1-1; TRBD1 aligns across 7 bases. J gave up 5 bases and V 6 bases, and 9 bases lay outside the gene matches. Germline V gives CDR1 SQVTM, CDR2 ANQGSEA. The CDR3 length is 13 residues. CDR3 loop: CSVGRGLETEAFF. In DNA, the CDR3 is TGCAGCGTGGGAAGGGGGCTAGAAACTGAAGCTTTCTTT.

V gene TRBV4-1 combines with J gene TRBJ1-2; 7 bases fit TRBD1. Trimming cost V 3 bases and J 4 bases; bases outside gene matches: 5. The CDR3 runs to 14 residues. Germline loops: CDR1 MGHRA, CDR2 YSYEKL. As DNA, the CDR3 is TGCGCCAGCAGCCAGGCCGACAGGGCCTATGGCTACACCTTC. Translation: CASSQADRAYGYTF.

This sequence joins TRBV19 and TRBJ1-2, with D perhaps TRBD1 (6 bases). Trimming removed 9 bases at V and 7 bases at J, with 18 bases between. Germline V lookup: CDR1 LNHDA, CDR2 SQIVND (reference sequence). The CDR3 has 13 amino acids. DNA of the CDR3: TGTGCCAGCGAGAACCAGGGGTTTGGTGGCTACACCTTC. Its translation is CASENQGFGGYTF.

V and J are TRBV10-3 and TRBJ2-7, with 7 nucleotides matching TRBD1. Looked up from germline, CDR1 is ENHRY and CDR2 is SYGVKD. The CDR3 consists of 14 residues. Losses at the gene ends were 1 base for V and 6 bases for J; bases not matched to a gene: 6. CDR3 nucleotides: TGTGCCATCAGTGAGTTGCTAGGGGGCGGCGAGCAGTACTTC. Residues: CAISELLGGGEQYF.

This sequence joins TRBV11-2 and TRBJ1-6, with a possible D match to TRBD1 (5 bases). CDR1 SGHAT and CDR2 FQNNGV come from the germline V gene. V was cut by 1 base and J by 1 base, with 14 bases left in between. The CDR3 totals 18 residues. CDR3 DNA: TGTGCCAGCAGCTTAGGCCCGGGACTAAGGTCCTATAATTCACCCCTCCACTTT. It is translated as CASSLGPGLRSYNSPLHF.

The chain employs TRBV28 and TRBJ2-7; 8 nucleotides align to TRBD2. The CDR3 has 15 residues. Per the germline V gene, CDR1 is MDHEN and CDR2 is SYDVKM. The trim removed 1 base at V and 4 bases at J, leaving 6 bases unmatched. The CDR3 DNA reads TGTGCCAGCAGTTTATCCGGGACTAGGGAGTACGAGCAGTACTTC. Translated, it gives CASSLSGTREYEQYF. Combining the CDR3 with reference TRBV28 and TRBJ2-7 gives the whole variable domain DVKVTQSSRYLVKRTGEKVFLECVQDMDHENMFWYRQDPGLGLRLIYFSYDVKMKEKGDIPEGYSVSREKKERFSLILESASTNQTSMYLCASSLSGTREYEQYFGPGTRLTVT.

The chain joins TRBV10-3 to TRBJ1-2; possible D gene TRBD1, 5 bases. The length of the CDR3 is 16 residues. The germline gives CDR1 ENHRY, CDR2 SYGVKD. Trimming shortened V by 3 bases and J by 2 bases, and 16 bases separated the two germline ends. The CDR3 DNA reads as TGTGCCATCAGTGACAACTTGGGGCGGCGGAACTATGGCTACACCTTC. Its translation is CAISDNLGRRNYGYTF.

The CDR3 loop is CASSFRTGSYEQYF. DNA of the CDR3: TGTGCCAGCAGTTTCCGGACAGGGTCCTACGAGCAGTACTTC. The rearrangement joins TRBV27 to TRBJ2-7; 8 nucleotides align to TRBD1. CDR1 MNHEY and CDR2 SMNVEV come from the germline V gene (reference sequence). J gave up 1 base and V 3 bases, and 2 bases lay outside the gene matches. This CDR3 comprises 14 residues.

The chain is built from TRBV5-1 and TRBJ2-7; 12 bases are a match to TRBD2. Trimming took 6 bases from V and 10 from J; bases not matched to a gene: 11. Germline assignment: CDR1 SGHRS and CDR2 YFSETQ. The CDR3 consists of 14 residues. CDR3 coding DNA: TGCGCCAGCAAAGGCTCTAGCGGGGGGGCAGAACAGTACTTC. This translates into CASKGSSGGAEQYF.

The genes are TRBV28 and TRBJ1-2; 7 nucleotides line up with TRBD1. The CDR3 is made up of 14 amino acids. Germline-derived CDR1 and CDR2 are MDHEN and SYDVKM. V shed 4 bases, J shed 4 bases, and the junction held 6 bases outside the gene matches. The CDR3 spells CASSSGTVIYGYTF. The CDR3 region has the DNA TGTGCCAGCAGTTCCGGGACAGTTATCTATGGCTACACCTTC.

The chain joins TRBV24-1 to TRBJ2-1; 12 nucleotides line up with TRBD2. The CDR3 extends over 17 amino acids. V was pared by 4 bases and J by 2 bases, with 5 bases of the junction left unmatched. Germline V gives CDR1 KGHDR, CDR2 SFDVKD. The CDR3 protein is CATSDSTSGRTYNEQFF. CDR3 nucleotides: TGTGCCACCAGTGACTCAACTAGCGGGAGGACCTACAATGAGCAGTTCTTC.

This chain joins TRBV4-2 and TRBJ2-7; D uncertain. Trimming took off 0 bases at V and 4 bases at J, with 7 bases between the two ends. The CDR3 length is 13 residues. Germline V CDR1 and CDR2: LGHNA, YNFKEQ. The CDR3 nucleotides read TGTGCCAGCAGCCAAGATCTTAAATACGAGCAGTACTTC. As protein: CASSQDLKYEQYF.

The CDR3 sequence is CASSLDQSGGKSQYF. The CDR3 DNA follows: TGTGCCAGCAGCTTAGACCAGAGCGGGGGTAAATCGCAGTATTTT. The rearrangement links TRBV7-2 to TRBJ2-3; 8 nucleotides agree with TRBD2. The V and J ends lost 1 base and 10 bases, in that order; junction bases with no gene match: 10. The germline V gene encodes CDR1 SGHTA and CDR2 FQGNSA. The length of the CDR3 is 15 residues.

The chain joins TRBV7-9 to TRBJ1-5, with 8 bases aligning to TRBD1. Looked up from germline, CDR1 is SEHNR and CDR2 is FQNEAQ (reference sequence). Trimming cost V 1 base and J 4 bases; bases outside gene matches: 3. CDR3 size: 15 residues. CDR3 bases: TGTGCCAGCAGCTTAGGCACAGGGGGAAATCAGCCCCAGCATTTT. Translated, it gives CASSLGTGGNQPQHF.

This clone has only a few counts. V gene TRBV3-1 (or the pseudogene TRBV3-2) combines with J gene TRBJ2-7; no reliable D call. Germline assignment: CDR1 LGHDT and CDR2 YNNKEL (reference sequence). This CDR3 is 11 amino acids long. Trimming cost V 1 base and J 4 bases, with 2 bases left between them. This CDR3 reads CASSQVYEQYF. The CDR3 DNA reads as TGTGCCAGCAGCCAAGTATACGAGCAGTACTTC.

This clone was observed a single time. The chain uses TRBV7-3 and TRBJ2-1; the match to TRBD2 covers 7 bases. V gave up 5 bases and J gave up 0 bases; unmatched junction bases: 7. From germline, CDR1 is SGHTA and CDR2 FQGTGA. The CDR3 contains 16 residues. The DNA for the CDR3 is TGTGCCAGCAGCCCCGGCGGGGGAGGCTCCTACAATGAGCAGTTCTTC. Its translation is CASSPGGGGSYNEQFF.

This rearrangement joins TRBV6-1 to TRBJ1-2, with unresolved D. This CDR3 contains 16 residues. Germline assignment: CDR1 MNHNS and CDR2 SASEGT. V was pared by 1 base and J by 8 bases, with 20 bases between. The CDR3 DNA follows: TGTGCCAGCAGTGAAGGCTTCGTTGGCACCCCAGTGGGCTACACCTTC. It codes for CASSEGFVGTPVGYTF.

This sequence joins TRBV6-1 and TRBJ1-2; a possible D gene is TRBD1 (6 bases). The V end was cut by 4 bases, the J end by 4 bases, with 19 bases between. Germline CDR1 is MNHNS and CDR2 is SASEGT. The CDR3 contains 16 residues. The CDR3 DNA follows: TGTGCCAGCAGTGGAAAGGGGGTCACCCCGAGCTATGGCTACACCTTC. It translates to CASSGKGVTPSYGYTF.

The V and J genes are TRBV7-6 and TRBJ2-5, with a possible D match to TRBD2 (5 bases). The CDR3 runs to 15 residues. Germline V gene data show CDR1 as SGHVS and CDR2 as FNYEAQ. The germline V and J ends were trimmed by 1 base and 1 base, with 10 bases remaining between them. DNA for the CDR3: TGTGCCAGCAGCTTAGGGGCTAGCCCCCAAGAGACCCAGTACTTC. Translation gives CASSLGASPQETQYF.

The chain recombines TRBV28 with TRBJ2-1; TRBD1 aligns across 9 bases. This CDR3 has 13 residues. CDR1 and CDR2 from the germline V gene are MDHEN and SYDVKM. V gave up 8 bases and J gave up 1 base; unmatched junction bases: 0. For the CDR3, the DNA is TGTGCCAGCGGGACAGGGTCCTACAATGAGCAGTTCTTC. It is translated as CASGTGSYNEQFF.

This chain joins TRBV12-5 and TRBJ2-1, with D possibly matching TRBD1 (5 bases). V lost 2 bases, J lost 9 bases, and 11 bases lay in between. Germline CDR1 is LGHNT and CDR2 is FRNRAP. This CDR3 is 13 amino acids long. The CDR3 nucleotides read TGTGCTAGTGGTTTGATAGGGGCGGTTGAGCAGTTCTTC. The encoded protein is CASGLIGAVEQFF.

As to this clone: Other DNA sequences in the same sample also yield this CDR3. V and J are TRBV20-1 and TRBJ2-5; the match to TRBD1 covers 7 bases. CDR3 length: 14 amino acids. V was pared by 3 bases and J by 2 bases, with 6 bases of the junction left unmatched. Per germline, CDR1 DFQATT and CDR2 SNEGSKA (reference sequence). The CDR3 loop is CSASPAGGQETQYF. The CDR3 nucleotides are TGCAGTGCTAGTCCTGCAGGGGGTCAAGAGACCCAGTACTTC.

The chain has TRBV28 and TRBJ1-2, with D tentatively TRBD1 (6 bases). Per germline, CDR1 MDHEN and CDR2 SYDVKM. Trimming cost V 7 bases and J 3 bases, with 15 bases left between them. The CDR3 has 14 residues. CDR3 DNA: TGTGCCAGCAAACAGGGTACTCTGGACTATGGCTACACCTTC. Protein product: CASKQGTLDYGYTF.

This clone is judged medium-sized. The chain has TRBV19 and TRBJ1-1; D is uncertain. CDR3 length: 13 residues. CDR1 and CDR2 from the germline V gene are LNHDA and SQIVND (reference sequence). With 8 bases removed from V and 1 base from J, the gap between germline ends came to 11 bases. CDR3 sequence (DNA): TGTGCCAGTCGGCGGGAAGCGAACACTGAAGCTTTCTTT. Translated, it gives CASRREANTEAFF. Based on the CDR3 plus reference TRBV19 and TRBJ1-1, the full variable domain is DGGITQSPKYLFRKEGQNVTLSCEQNLNHDAMYWYRQDPGQGLRLIYYSQIVNDFQKGDIAEGYSVSREKKESFPLTVTSAQKNPTAFYLCASRREANTEAFFGQGTRLTVV.